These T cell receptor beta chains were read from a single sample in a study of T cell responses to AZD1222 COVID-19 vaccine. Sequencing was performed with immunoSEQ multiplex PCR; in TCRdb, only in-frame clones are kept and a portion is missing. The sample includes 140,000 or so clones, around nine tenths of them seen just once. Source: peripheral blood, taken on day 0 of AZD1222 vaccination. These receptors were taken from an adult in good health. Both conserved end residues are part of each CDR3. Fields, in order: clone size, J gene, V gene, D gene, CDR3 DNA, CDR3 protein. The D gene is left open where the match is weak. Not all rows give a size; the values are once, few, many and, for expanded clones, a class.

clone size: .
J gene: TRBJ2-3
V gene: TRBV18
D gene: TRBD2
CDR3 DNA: TGTGCCAGCTCACCGGGACGACTAGCGGCTAGCACAGATACGCAGTATTTT
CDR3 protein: CASSPGRLAASTDTQYF

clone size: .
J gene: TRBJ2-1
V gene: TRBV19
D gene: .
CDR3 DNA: TGTGCCAGTAGTATGGGGAGGTACAATGAGCAGTTCTTC
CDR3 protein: CASSMGRYNEQFF

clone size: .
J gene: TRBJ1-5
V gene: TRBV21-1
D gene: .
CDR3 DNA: TGTGCCAGCAGCAAGGCCCGGGGCGAGGGTCAGCCCCAGCATTTT
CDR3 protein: CASSKARGEGQPQHF

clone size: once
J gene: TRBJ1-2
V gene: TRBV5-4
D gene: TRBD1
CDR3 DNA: TGTGCCAGCAGCTGGGACAGGGCCTATGGCTACACCTTC
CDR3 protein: CASSWDRAYGYTF

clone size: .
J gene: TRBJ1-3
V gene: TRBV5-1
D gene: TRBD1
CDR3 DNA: TGCGCCAGCAGCTTGGGATTCGGGACAGGGTCTGGAAACACCATATATTTT
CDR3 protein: CASSLGFGTGSGNTIYF

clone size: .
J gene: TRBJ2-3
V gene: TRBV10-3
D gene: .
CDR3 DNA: TGTGCCATCACCCCTGAGGACAAGGGAACGCAGTATTTT
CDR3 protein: CAITPEDKGTQYF

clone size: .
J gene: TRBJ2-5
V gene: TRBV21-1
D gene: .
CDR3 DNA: TGTGCCAGCAGCAGGACCGGGACACTCGAGACCCAGTACTTC
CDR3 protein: CASSRTGTLETQYF

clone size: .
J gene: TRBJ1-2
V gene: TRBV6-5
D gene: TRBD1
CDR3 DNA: TGTGCCAGCAGTTCTCCGGGACAGGGCGACTATGGCTACACCTTC
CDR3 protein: CASSSPGQGDYGYTF

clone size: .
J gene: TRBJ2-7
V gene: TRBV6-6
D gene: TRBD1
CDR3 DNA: TGTGCCAGCACCTACGGGACAGGCGTACGGCAGTACTTC
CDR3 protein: CASTYGTGVRQYF

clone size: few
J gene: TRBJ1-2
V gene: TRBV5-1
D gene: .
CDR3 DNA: TGCGCCAGCAGCTTCTCCGGAACAGGGCACCTCTATGGCTACACCTTC
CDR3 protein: CASSFSGTGHLYGYTF

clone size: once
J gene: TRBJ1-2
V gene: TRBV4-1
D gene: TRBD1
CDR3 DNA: TGCGCCAGCAGCGCAGAGACCAGGGGGCGTAAAGGCTACACCTTC
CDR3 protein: CASSAETRGRKGYTF

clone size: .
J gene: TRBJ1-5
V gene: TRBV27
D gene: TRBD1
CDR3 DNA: TGTGCCAGCAGTCAAACAGGGGGCGCGGGGCAGCCCCAGCATTTT
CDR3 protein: CASSQTGGAGQPQHF

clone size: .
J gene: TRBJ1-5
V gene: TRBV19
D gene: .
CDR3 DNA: TGTGCCAGTAGTATAGAGCCGGGGAGGTTAGGTCGTCAGCCCCAGCATTTT
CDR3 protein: CASSIEPGRLGRQPQHF

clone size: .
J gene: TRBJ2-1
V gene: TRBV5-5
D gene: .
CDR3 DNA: TGTGCCAGCAGCCAGGGTCGGGGGAGTGAGCAGTTCTTC
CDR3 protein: CASSQGRGSEQFF

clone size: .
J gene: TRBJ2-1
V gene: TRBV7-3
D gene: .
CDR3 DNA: TGTGCCAGCAGCTTAGTCCCGGGACTGGATGAGCAGTTCTTC
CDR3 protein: CASSLVPGLDEQFF

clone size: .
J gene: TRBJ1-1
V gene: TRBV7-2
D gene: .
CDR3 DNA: TGTGCCAGCAGCTTAGTTTGGGCGGGGGCTTTCTTT
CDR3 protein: CASSLVWAGAFF

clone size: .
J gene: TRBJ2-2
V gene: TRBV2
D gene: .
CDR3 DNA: TGTGCCAGCAGTGAAGCGGACAAGGGCACCGGGGAGCTGTTTTTT
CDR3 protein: CASSEADKGTGELFF

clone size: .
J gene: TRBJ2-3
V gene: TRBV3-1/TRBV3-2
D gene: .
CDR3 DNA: TGTGCCAGCAGCCAGGGGCTTGAAGATACGCAGTATTTT
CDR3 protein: CASSQGLEDTQYF

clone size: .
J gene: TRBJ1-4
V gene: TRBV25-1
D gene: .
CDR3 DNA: TGTGCCAGCAGTGAATTCCGTACTTCAACTAATGAAAAACTGTTTTTT
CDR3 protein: CASSEFRTSTNEKLFF

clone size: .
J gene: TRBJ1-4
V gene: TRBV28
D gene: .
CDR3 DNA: TGTGCCAGCAGTTTAGTAGGGACGGTTAATGAAAAACTGTTTTTT
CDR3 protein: CASSLVGTVNEKLFF

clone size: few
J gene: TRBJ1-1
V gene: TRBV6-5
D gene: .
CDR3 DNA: TGTGCCAGCAGACAAGGGACACAAAAAGCTTTCTTT
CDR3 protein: CASRQGTQKAFF

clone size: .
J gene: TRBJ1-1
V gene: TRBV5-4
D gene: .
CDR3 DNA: TGTGCCAGCAGCTTCGATCTGCGGGACACTGAAGCTTTCTTT
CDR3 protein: CASSFDLRDTEAFF

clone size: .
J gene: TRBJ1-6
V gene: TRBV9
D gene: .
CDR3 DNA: TGTGCCAGCAGCGTAGGCGCAGGGGAGGACTATAATTCACCCCTCCACTTT
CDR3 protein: CASSVGAGEDYNSPLHF

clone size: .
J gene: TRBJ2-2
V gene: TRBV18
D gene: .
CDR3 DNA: TGTGCCAGCTCGCACCCGGCTCAGGGCACCGGGGAGCTGTTTTTT
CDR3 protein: CASSHPAQGTGELFF

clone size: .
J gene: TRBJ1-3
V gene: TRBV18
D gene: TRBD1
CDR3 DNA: TGTGCCAGCTCACCGGGACAGGGAGGGAGAAACACCATATATTTT
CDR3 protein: CASSPGQGGRNTIYF

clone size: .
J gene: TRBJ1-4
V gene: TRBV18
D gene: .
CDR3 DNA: TGTGCCAGCTCACCACAGACAGTTAATGAAAAACTGTTTTTT
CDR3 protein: CASSPQTVNEKLFF

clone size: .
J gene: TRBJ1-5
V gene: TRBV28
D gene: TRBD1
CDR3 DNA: TGTGCCAGCAGTACCCGGGACAGGGTAGTAAAGTCCCCCCAGCCCCAGCATTTT
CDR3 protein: CASSTRDRVVKSPQPQHF

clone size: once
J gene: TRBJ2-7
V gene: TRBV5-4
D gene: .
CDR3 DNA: TGTGCCAGCAGCTTGGGAGGCGGAGGACTCCCCTACGAGCAGTACTTC
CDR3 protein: CASSLGGGGLPYEQYF

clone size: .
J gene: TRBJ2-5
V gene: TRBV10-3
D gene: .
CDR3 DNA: TGTGCCATCAGTGAACAGGGTGGAGAGACCCAGTACTTC
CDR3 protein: CAISEQGGETQYF

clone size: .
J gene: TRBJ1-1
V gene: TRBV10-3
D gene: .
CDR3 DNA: TGTGCCATCAGTGAAGAACACGAGGCTGAAGCTTTCTTT
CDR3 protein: CAISEEHEAEAFF

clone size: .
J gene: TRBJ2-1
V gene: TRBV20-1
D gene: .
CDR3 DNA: TGCAGTGCTAGTAACAGCCGCTCCTACAATGAGCAGTTCTTC
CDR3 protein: CSASNSRSYNEQFF

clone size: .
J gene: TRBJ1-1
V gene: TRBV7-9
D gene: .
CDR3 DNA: TGTGCCAGCAGCCCCCGTCGGGGGAGGGGTACGACTGAAGCTTTCTTT
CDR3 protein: CASSPRRGRGTTEAFF

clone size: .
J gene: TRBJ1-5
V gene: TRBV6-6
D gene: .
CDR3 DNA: TGTGCCAGCAGCTGGGGAAGAAGCAATCAGCCCCAGCATTTT
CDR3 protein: CASSWGRSNQPQHF

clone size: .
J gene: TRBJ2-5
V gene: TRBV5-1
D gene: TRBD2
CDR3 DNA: TGCGCCAGCAGCACCCCGACTAGCGGTTCTGCGGAGACCCAGTACTTC
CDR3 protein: CASSTPTSGSAETQYF

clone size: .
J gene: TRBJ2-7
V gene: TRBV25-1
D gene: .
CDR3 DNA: TGTGCCAGCAGTCCGGGGCTAGTGCAGTACTTC
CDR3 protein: CASSPGLVQYF

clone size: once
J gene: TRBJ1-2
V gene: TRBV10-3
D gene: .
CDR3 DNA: TGTGCCATCAGGGGGCTAAATGGAGGCTACACCTTC
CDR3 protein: CAIRGLNGGYTF

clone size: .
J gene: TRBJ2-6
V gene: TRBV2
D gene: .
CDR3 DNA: TGTGCCAGCAGTATATCCCCCTGGGCTGGGGCCAACGTCCTGACTTTC
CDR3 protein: CASSISPWAGANVLTF

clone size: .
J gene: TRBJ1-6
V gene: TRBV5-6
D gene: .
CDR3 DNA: TGTGCCAGCAGCTTATCGCCGGGTCTTAATTCACCCCTCCACTTT
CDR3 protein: CASSLSPGLNSPLHF

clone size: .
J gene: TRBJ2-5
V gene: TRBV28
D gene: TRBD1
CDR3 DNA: TGTGCCAGCATAAACCAGGGGGCGGTGGAGACCCAGTACTTC
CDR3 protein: CASINQGAVETQYF

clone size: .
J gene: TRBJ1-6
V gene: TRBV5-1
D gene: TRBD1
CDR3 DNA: TGCGCCAGCAGCCCGGACAGGGAGAATTCACCCCTCCACTTT
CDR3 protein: CASSPDRENSPLHF

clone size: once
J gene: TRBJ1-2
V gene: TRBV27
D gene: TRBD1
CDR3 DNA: TGTGCCAGCAGACCTCGACAGGGGCGTTACTATGGCTACACCTTC
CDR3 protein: CASRPRQGRYYGYTF

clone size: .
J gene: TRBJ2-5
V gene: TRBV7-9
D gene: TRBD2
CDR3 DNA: TGTGCCAGCAGCCGAGGGACTAGCGCACAAGAGACCCAGTACTTC
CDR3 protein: CASSRGTSAQETQYF

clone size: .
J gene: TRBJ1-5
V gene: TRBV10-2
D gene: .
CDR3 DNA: TGCGCCAGCAGTGACCGATCTAGCAATCAGCCCCAGCATTTT
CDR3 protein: CASSDRSSNQPQHF

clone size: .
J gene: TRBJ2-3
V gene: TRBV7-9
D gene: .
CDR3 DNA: TGTGCCAGCAGCTTATTGGCGGGGAAGGCCGATACGCAGTATTTT
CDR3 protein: CASSLLAGKADTQYF

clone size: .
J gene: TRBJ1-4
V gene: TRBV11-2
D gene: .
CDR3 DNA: TGTGCCAGCAGCTTCGGCAGCACTGAAAAACTGTTTTTT
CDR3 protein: CASSFGSTEKLFF

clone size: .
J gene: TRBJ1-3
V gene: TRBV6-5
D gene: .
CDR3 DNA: TGTGCCAGCAGTTTTACAGGGACGGGAAACACCATATATTTT
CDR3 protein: CASSFTGTGNTIYF

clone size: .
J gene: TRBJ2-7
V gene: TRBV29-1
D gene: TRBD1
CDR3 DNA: TGCAGCCCCCTAGACAGGGGCGATGAGAACTACGAGCAGTACTTC
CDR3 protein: CSPLDRGDENYEQYF

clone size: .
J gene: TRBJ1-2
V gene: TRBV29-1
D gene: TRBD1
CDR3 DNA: TGCAGCGTTCTGGGACAGGACGGGGGCTACACCTTC
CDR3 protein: CSVLGQDGGYTF

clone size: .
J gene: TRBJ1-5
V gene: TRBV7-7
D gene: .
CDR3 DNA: TGTGCCAGCAGACTCCGGGACGCATGGGATCAGCCCCAGCATTTT
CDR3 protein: CASRLRDAWDQPQHF

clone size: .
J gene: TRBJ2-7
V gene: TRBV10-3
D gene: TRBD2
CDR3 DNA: TGTGCCACCCTTCCCGGGGGGGTCTACGAGCAGTACTTC
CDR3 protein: CATLPGGVYEQYF

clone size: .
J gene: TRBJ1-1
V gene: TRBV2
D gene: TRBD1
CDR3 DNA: TGTGCCAGCAGCAAACAGGGGGGCACTGAAGCTTTCTTT
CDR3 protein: CASSKQGGTEAFF

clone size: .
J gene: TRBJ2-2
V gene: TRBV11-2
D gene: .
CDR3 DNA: TGTGCCAGCAGCCTAAACAGGGTGGCCGGGGAGCTGTTTTTT
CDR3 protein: CASSLNRVAGELFF

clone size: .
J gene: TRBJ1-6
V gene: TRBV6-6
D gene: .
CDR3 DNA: TGTGCCAGCAGTTACAGAAATTCACCCCTCCACTTT
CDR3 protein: CASSYRNSPLHF

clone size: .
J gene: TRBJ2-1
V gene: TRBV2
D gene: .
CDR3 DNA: TGTGCCAGCAGTCGAAGACGAGCCCTCTCCTACAATGAGCAGTTCTTC
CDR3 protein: CASSRRRALSYNEQFF

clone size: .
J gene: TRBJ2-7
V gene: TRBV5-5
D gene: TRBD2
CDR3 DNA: TGTGCCAGCAGCTTGGTAGGGAGGGGCTACGAGCAGTACTTC
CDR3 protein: CASSLVGRGYEQYF

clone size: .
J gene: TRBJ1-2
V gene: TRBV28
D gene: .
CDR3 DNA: TGTGCCAGCAGCCCGGGGCGATGGGACTACACCTTC
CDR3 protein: CASSPGRWDYTF

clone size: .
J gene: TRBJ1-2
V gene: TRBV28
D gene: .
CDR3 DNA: TGTGCCAGCAGTTTAGGCCCCGGACTGAACTATGGCTACACCTTC
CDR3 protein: CASSLGPGLNYGYTF

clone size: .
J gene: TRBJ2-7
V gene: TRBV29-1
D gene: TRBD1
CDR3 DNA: TGCAGCGTTGTGGACAGGGTAGTATCCGTCTACGAGCAGTACTTC
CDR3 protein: CSVVDRVVSVYEQYF

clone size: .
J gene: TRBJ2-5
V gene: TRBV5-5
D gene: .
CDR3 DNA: TGTGCCAGCAGCTTGACTCGCATGGGGACCCAGTACTTC
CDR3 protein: CASSLTRMGTQYF